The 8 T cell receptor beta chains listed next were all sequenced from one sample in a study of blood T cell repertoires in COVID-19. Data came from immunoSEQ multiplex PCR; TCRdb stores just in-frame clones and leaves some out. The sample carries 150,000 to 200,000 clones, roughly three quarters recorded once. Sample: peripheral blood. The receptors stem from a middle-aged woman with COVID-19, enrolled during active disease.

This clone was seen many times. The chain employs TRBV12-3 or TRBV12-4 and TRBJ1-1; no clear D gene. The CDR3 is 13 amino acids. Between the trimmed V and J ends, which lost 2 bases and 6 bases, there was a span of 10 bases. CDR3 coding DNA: TGTGCCAGCAGTTTATCGGTGAAGCCTGAAGCTTTCTTT. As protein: CASSLSVKPEAFF.

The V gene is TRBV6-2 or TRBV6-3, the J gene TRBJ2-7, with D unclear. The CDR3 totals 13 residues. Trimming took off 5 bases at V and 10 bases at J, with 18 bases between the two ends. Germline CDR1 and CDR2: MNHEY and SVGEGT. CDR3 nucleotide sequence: TGTGCCAGCAGTCTCCCTGGGCCAACGCGACAGTACTTC. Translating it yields CASSLPGPTRQYF.

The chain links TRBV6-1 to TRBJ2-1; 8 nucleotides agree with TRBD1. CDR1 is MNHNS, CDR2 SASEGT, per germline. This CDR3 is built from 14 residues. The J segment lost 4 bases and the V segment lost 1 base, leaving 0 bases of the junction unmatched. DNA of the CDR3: TGTGCCAGCAGTGAAGGGGACAGGTACAATGAGCAGTTCTTC. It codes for CASSEGDRYNEQFF.

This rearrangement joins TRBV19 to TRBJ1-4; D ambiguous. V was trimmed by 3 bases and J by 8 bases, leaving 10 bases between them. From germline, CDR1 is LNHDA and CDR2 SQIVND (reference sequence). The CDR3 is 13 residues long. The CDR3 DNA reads TGTGCCAGTAGTATGAGGTACGGCGAAAAACTGTTTTTT. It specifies CASSMRYGEKLFF.

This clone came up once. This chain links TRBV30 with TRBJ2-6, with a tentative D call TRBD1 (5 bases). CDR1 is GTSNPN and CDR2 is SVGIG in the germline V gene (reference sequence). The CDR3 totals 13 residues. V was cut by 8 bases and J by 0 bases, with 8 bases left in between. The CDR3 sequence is CAATVSGANVLTF. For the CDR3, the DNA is TGTGCCGCGACAGTCTCTGGGGCCAACGTCCTGACTTTC.

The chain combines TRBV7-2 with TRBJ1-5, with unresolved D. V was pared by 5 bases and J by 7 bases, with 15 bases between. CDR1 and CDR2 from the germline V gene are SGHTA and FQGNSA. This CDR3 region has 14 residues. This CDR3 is CASSPGEGGQPQHF. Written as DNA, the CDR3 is TGTGCCAGCAGCCCCGGGGAGGGTGGACAGCCCCAGCATTTT.

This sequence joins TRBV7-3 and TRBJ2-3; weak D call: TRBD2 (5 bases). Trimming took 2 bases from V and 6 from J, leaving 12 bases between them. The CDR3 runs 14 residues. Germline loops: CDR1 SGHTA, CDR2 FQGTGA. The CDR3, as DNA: TGTGCCAGCAGCTTATTAAGCGGCGGGGATACGCAGTATTTT. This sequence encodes CASSLLSGGDTQYF.

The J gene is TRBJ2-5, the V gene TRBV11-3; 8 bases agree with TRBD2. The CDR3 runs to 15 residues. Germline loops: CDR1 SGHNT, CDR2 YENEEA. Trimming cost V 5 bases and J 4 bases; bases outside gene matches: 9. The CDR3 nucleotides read TGTGCCAGCAGCCCCGGGACTAGGGATCGAGAGACCCAGTACTTC. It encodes CASSPGTRDRETQYF.